The 27 T cell receptor beta chains listed next were all sequenced from one sample in a study of cytomegalovirus exposure and HLA in healthy donors. Both 60 Vbeta primers and 13 Jbeta primers went into the PCR. The table came from immunoSEQ multiplex PCR; TCRdb's copy has only in-frame clones and leaves some out. The sample lists 75,000 to 90,000 clones; around 82% were seen once. Sequencing used PBMCs. These receptors were obtained from a man aged 50 to 60 in good health and CMV-seronegative.

The chain recombines TRBV5-1 with TRBJ2-2; 13 bases line up with TRBD2. The CDR3 runs to 19 residues. CDR1 is SGHRS, CDR2 YFSETQ, per germline. The V segment lost 4 bases and the J segment 0 bases; nucleotides outside the gene matches: 9. The CDR3 is CASSRLGLAGPTNTGELFF. DNA for the CDR3: TGCGCCAGCAGCCGCCTGGGACTAGCGGGACCTACGAACACCGGGGAGCTGTTTTTT.

With respect to this clone: A read error may account for a junction end that differs from germline. V gene TRBV7-9 combines with J gene TRBJ1-2, with D tentatively TRBD1 (5 bases). This CDR3 region has 14 residues. Germline lookup yields CDR1 SEHNR and CDR2 FQNEAQ (reference sequence). Written as DNA, the CDR3 is TGTTCCAGCAGCGAATCCGACAGAATCTATGGCTACACCTTC. Translation gives CSSSESDRIYGYTF.

The chain links TRBV18 to TRBJ2-3; no reliable D call. V was clipped by 3 bases and J by 4 bases, with 8 bases between them. In germline, CDR1 is KGHSH, CDR2 LQKENI. CDR3 size: 13 residues. CDR3 nucleotide sequence: TGTGCCAGCTCACCGTTAGCCGCAGATACGCAGTATTTT. It specifies CASSPLAADTQYF.

In this sample, this clone turned up a few times. The chain carries TRBV4-1 and TRBJ1-5; 12 nucleotides line up with TRBD1. V gave up 8 bases and J gave up 2 bases; unmatched junction bases: 22. The CDR3 is 21 residues long. In germline, CDR1 is MGHRA, CDR2 YSYEKL. CDR3 nucleotide sequence: TGCGCCAGCGTGCCTTTTGGGGGACAGGGGGCCTGGAAGAGGGGCAATCAGCCCCAGCATTTT. The encoded protein is CASVPFGGQGAWKRGNQPQHF.

The chain uses TRBV9 and TRBJ2-3; 11 nucleotides match TRBD2. Looked up from germline, CDR1 is SGDLS and CDR2 is YYNGEE. With V trimmed by 3 bases and J by 11 bases, 5 bases remained unmatched. This CDR3 contains 13 residues. CDR3 sequence (DNA): TGTGCCAGCAGCGGGGGGCTAGCGGGGGGGCAGTATTTT. It codes for CASSGGLAGGQYF.

The chain has TRBV7-2 and TRBJ1-1, with 9 bases that match TRBD1. The J segment lost 2 bases and the V segment lost 8 bases, leaving 3 bases of the junction unmatched. Germline assignment: CDR1 SGHTA and CDR2 FQGNSA. The CDR3 totals 13 residues. In DNA form, the CDR3 reads TGTGCCAGCGGGGACAGGGCAAACACTGAAGCTTTCTTT. Translated: CASGDRANTEAFF.

This clone was picked up a small number of times. The chain combines TRBV5-6 with TRBJ1-2; 10 nucleotides line up with TRBD1. The CDR3 runs to 15 residues. Germline CDR1 SGHDT, CDR2 YYEEEE. Unmatched junction bases numbered 4, after V lost 3 bases and J lost 2 bases. DNA of the CDR3: TGTGCCAGCAGCTACCGGGACAGGGGCAACTATGGCTACACCTTC. Protein sequence: CASSYRDRGNYGYTF.

This clone was counted a few times. Other DNA sequences within the sample encode an identical CDR3. J is TRBJ2-1 and V is TRBV19; 7 nucleotides match TRBD2. Germline CDR1 and CDR2: LNHDA and SQIVND (reference sequence). V trimming: 3 bases; J trimming: 0 bases; junction bases outside the gene matches: 2. CDR3 size: 15 residues. As DNA, the CDR3 is TGTGCCAGTAGTATCTGGGGGGGCTCCTACAATGAGCAGTTCTTC. It encodes CASSIWGGSYNEQFF.

V and J are TRBV25-1 and TRBJ1-1; perhaps TRBD1 as D (6 bases). V was trimmed by 6 bases and J by 8 bases, leaving 19 bases between them. Germline loops: CDR1 MGHDK, CDR2 SYGVNS. This CDR3 region has 14 residues. The CDR3: CASRNVGGQMEAFF. CDR3 nucleotide sequence: TGTGCCAGCAGGAATGTCGGGGGGCAAATGGAAGCTTTCTTT. Full variable domain (remainder filled in from reference TRBV25-1 and TRBJ1-1): EADIYQTPRYLVIGTGKKITLECSQTMGHDKMYWYQQDPGMELHLIHYSYGVNSTEKGDLSSESTVSRIRTEHFPLTLESARPSHTSQYLCASRNVGGQMEAFFGQGTRLTVV.

The chain has TRBV4-3 and TRBJ2-7, with 11 bases lining up with TRBD2. V gave up 4 bases and J gave up 0 bases; unmatched junction bases: 2. The germline CDR1 and CDR2 sequences are LGHNA and YSLEER. The CDR3 runs to 15 residues. The CDR3 reads CASSPGTSGSYEQYF. The CDR3 DNA is TGCGCCAGCAGCCCCGGGACTAGCGGCTCCTACGAGCAGTACTTC.

The sample holds one count of this clone. The chain couples TRBV6-6 to TRBJ1-2; TRBD1 agrees at 7 bases. The V and J ends lost 4 bases and 0 bases, in that order; junction bases with no gene match: 2. CDR1 MNHNY and CDR2 SVGAGI come from the germline V gene (reference sequence). The CDR3 loop spans 14 amino acids. CDR3 coding DNA: TGTGCCAGCAGTTGGGACAGTTCTAACTATGGCTACACCTTC. Protein sequence: CASSWDSSNYGYTF.

The J gene is TRBJ2-7, the V gene TRBV7-6, with 11 bases identical to TRBD1. The germline CDR1 and CDR2 sequences are SGHVS and FNYEAQ. The CDR3 sequence is 14 residues long. The J segment lost 2 bases and the V segment lost 3 bases, leaving 0 bases of the junction unmatched. CDR3 loop: CASSLDRGPYEQYF. CDR3 sequence (DNA): TGTGCCAGCAGCTTGGACAGGGGGCCCTACGAGCAGTACTTC.

This clone appeared once. V usage is TRBV6-5 and J usage is TRBJ1-2; TRBD1 might be the D (6 bases). The CDR3 has 13 residues. Germline V lookup: CDR1 MNHEY, CDR2 SVGAGI. V was clipped by 10 bases and J by 8 bases, with 20 bases between them. CDR3 sequence: CATSRGGALGYTF. CDR3 sequence (DNA): TGTGCCACCTCCCGGGGGGGGGCGCTCGGCTACACCTTC.

This chain uses TRBV19 with TRBJ2-3; no reliable D call. This CDR3 spans 14 amino acids. Deletions cut 7 bases from V and 3 bases from J, with 14 bases between. In germline, CDR1 is LNHDA, CDR2 SQIVND (reference sequence). CDR3 in DNA: TGTGCCAGTACCGCCCGTGTCAGAACAGATACGCAGTATTTT. It yields the protein CASTARVRTDTQYF.

This chain connects TRBV2 to TRBJ1-2; D remains unclear. V was cut by 3 bases and J by 4 bases, with 9 bases left in between. This CDR3 has 13 residues. Germline V gives CDR1 SNHLY, CDR2 FYNNEI. CDR3 sequence: CASSEITSYGYTF. The CDR3 nucleotides read TGTGCCAGCAGTGAGATTACTTCCTATGGCTACACCTTC.

This clone was recorded a few times. The chain is built from TRBV6-5 and TRBJ2-7; 9 bases fit TRBD2. The germline gives CDR1 MNHEY, CDR2 SVGAGI. The CDR3 has 15 amino acids. Losses at the gene ends were 3 bases for V and 2 bases for J; bases not matched to a gene: 5. CDR3 nucleotides: TGTGCCAGCAGTTATAGCGGGGGCATCACCTACGAGCAGTACTTC. Its protein is CASSYSGGITYEQYF.

The chain employs TRBV5-1 and TRBJ2-2; 8 nucleotides line up with TRBD2. There are 17 residues in the CDR3. The germline gives CDR1 SGHRS, CDR2 YFSETQ. After removal of 5 bases from V and 0 bases from J, the junction contained 9 bases not matched to a gene. The CDR3 spells CASRAGAGNTNTGELFF. The CDR3 DNA is TGCGCCAGCAGAGCGGGGGCCGGCAATACGAACACCGGGGAGCTGTTTTTT. The variable domain in full, completed from reference TRBV5-1 and TRBJ2-2, reads KAGVTQTPRYLIKTRGQQVTLSCSPISGHRSVSWYQQTPGQGLQFLFEYFSETQRNKGNFPGRFSGRQFSNSRSEMNVSTLELGDSALYLCASRAGAGNTNTGELFFGEGSRLTVL.

The table lists this clone with many counts. The chain recombines TRBV10-1 with TRBJ2-1, with TRBD2 matching 9 bases. Germline V gives CDR1 WNHNN, CDR2 SYGVQD (reference sequence). CDR3 length equals 14 residues. The ends lost 6 bases at V and 7 bases at J; junction bases unmatched: 7. The CDR3 protein is CASSSQRGDNEQFF. The CDR3 DNA is TGCGCCAGCAGCTCCCAGCGGGGGGATAATGAGCAGTTCTTC.

As for this clone: Its ends do not fully match the called genes, so a read error is possible. The chain carries TRBV7-9 and TRBJ1-1, with 7 nucleotides matching TRBD1. The germline CDR1 and CDR2 sequences are SEHNR and FQNEAQ (reference sequence). The CDR3 length is 14 residues. The CDR3 DNA is TGTTCCAGCGCCCAGGGGGTGGCGAACACTGAAGCTTTCTTT. This gives the protein CSSAQGVANTEAFF.

This chain links TRBV30 with TRBJ2-1; D remains ambiguous. Trimming took off 1 base at V and 7 bases at J, with 14 bases between the two ends. CDR3 size: 14 residues. Germline assignment: CDR1 GTSNPN and CDR2 SVGIG (reference sequence). Written as DNA, the CDR3 is TGTGCCTGGAGTGGAGCATACCACGGGAATGAGCAGTTCTTC. It specifies CAWSGAYHGNEQFF.

This sequence joins TRBV12-2 and TRBJ1-6; the table's D call, TRBD1, was not checked against the DNA. TRBV12-2 is a pseudogene segment. The CDR3 consists of 14 residues. CDR3 sequence reads: CASRLVQGWSPLHF. CDR3 coding DNA: TGTGCAAGTCGCTTAGTGCAGGGCTGGTCACCCCTCCACTTT.

V is TRBV18 and J is TRBJ1-2; 7 bases are shared with TRBD1. This CDR3 spans 13 amino acids. Germline lookup yields CDR1 KGHSH and CDR2 LQKENI. V was pared by 4 bases and J by 2 bases, with 1 base of the junction left unmatched. The CDR3 reads CASSRDSNYGYTF. DNA of the CDR3: TGTGCCAGCTCACGGGACAGCAACTATGGCTACACCTTC.

The chain recombines TRBV4-1 with TRBJ1-1, with a possible D match to TRBD1 (6 bases). The V gene lost 4 bases and the J gene lost 0 bases, with 12 bases spanning the gap. This CDR3 region has 15 residues. The V gene's germline CDR1 is MGHRA and CDR2 YSYEKL. The CDR3 loop reads CASSRGGQMNTEAFF. The CDR3 DNA reads TGCGCCAGCAGCCGTGGAGGACAGATGAACACTGAAGCTTTCTTT.

The rearrangement joins TRBV18 to TRBJ1-1, with TRBD1 matching 7 bases. The CDR3 is made up of 14 amino acids. Germline V gene data show CDR1 as KGHSH and CDR2 as LQKENI. The V segment lost 2 bases and the J segment 6 bases; nucleotides outside the gene matches: 6. This CDR3 reads CASSPNRGGSEAFF. CDR3 in DNA: TGTGCCAGCTCACCAAACAGGGGTGGATCTGAAGCTTTCTTT.

The chain is built from TRBV9 and TRBJ2-5; unclear D gene. The J call may not be correct, given that the DNA end is closer to TRBJ2-7. CDR1 and CDR2 from the germline V gene are SGDLS and YYNGEE. This CDR3 has 15 amino acids. As DNA, the CDR3 is TGTGCCAGCAGCGTAGGTCCTCTTGGAGAGTACGAGCAGTACTTC. Its protein product is CASSVGPLGEYEQYF.

This chain uses TRBV19 with TRBJ2-5; 7 nucleotides align to TRBD1. V shed 1 base and J 5 bases; nucleotides not matched to a gene: 7. Looked up from germline, CDR1 is LNHDA and CDR2 is SQIVND (reference sequence). CDR3 length: 15 residues. Written as DNA, the CDR3 is TGTGCCAGTAGTATAGCGACAGGGTCAAGGGAGACCCAGTACTTC. Its translation is CASSIATGSRETQYF.

This rearrangement joins TRBV7-8 to TRBJ2-7, with 16 bases identical to TRBD2. The germline V gene has CDR1 SGHVS and CDR2 FQNEAQ. With V trimmed by 6 bases and J by 3 bases, 11 bases remained unmatched. This CDR3 comprises 18 residues. The chain's CDR3 is CASSSGTSGGAKVYEQYF. CDR3 nucleotide sequence: TGTGCCAGCAGTTCCGGGACTAGCGGGGGGGCTAAGGTCTACGAGCAGTACTTC.